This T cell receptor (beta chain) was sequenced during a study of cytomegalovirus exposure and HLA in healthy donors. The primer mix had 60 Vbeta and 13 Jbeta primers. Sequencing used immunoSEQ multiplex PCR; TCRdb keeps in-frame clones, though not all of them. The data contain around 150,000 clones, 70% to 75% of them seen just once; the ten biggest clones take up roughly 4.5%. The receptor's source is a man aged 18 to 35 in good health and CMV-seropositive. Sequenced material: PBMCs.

As DNA, the CDR3 is TGTGCCAGCAGTGAACCGGGACAGATTAATTCACCCCTCCACTTT. As protein: CASSEPGQINSPLHF. V gene TRBV6-1 combines with J gene TRBJ1-6, with 7 bases identical to TRBD1. The germline V gene encodes CDR1 MNHNS and CDR2 SASEGT. The CDR3 runs to 15 residues. V lost 2 bases and J lost 6; bases outside the gene matches: 4.